The rows below give T cell receptor beta chains drawn from one sample of a study of regulatory T cells in long-lasting Graves disease. TCRdb passed the multiplex PCR reads through MiXCR, listing each CDR3 protein once. The sample comprises approximately 690,000 distinct CDR3 sequences, roughly 30% of which are singletons, and 35% to 55% rests with the top ten. The sequencing used peripheral blood mononuclear cells (PBMCs), collected when the disease was refractory, from a patient treated with antithyroid drugs. The source is a female donor with Graves disease. CDR3s include the opening cysteine and the closing phenylalanine or tryptophan. The D gene is left open where the match is weak. Not every row has a clone size; where given, it reads once, few, many or a size class.

TGTGCCATGACCCCGGGCGGTGACAACTATGGCTACACCTTC CAMTPGGDNYGYTF TRBJ1-2 . TRBV10-3 .
TGTGCCAGTAGTTCCGGGACAAGGATTTACGAGCAGTACTTC CASSSGTRIYEQYF TRBJ2-7 once TRBV19 .
TGTGCCAGCAGTTCCTTCCGTCCCGGGACAGGAGATTCCTCTGGGGCCAACGTCCTGACTTTC CASSSFRPGTGDSSGANVLTF TRBJ2-6 . TRBV6-5 TRBD1
TGTGCCAGCAGCTTAGTGGGGACAGGGGTTAGTGGCTACACCTTC CASSLVGTGVSGYTF TRBJ1-2 few TRBV7-2 TRBD1
TGTGCCAGCAGTTCGGGGGGACTAGCCGACCACGAGCAGTACTTC CASSSGGLADHEQYF TRBJ2-7 many TRBV28 TRBD2
TGTGCCAGCAGCTTTCCCCGGGACAACCGAAGGGGTGATCAGCCCCAGCATTTT CASSFPRDNRRGDQPQHF TRBJ1-5 . TRBV7-9 .
TGTGCCAGCAGTTCCTCCTCCTTTAATGGCTACACCTTC CASSSSSFNGYTF TRBJ1-2 many TRBV27 .
TGCAGTGCTAGACCCTTGGACAGAGGACAAGAGACCCAGTACTTC CSARPLDRGQETQYF TRBJ2-5 many TRBV20-1 .
TGCAGTGCTAGAGATGGGCTAGCGGGGAATAATGAGCAGTTCTTC CSARDGLAGNNEQFF TRBJ2-1 . TRBV20-1 TRBD2
TGTGCCAGCAGCGTAGGAAGCGGGACGCCCTACGAGCAGTACTTC CASSVGSGTPYEQYF TRBJ2-7 . TRBV9 TRBD2
TGTGCCAGCAGCCAAGATTGGGGGAGGGAAGCTTTCTTT CASSQDWGREAFF TRBJ1-1 few TRBV14 .
TGTGCCAGTAGTATTTATCTAGCGGGACCCCTGGGAGAGACCCAGTACTTC CASSIYLAGPLGETQYF TRBJ2-5 . TRBV19 TRBD2
TGTGCCAGCAGCCAAGGCTCACAGGGGTACAATCAGCCCCAGCATTTT CASSQGSQGYNQPQHF TRBJ1-5 . TRBV11-2 TRBD1
TGCAGTGCTGTGCCGGGACAGGGATATGGCTACACCTTC CSAVPGQGYGYTF TRBJ1-2 many TRBV20-1 TRBD1
TGCAGTGCTAGAGTACCGTTAGCCAAAAACATTCAGTACTTC CSARVPLAKNIQYF TRBJ2-4 . TRBV20-1 .
TGTGCCGGCAGCTTATCCCGGACTAGCGGGTACAATGAGCAGTTCTTC CAGSLSRTSGYNEQFF TRBJ2-1 . TRBV11-2 TRBD2
TGTGCCAGTAGTATAGTCGGGGGGAATCAGCCCCAGCATTTT CASSIVGGNQPQHF TRBJ1-5 . TRBV19 .
TGTGCCAGCAGTTTATATGCGGGTCAGCCCCAGCATTTT CASSLYAGQPQHF TRBJ1-5 . TRBV27 .
TGCAGCGTTGACTACGGCACTGAAGCTTTCTTT CSVDYGTEAFF TRBJ1-1 . TRBV29-1 .
TGTGCCAGCAGCTCAACCAAGGCCAGGGACTATGGCTACACCTTC CASSSTKARDYGYTF TRBJ1-2 . TRBV11-2 .
TGTGCCAGCACATACGGCAACACTGAAGCTTTCTTT CASTYGNTEAFF TRBJ1-1 many TRBV28 .
TGTGCCAGCAGCCAAGAGCAGGGATATGGCTACACCTTC CASSQEQGYGYTF TRBJ1-2 . TRBV3-1 .
TGTGCCAGCAGTTCGGGGGACAGAGCTGAAGCTTTCTTT CASSSGDRAEAFF TRBJ1-1 many TRBV27 TRBD1
TGTGCCAGCAGTTACTCGAAGAGGACGGCCTATTCACCCCTCCACTTT CASSYSKRTAYSPLHF TRBJ1-6 . TRBV6-2/TRBV6-3 .
TGTGCCAGCAGTTTACGACTAGCGGACACCGGGGAGCTGTTTTTT CASSLRLADTGELFF TRBJ2-2 many TRBV12-3/TRBV12-4 TRBD2
TGTGCCAGCACCGAAAGGACAGGGTCAGCACTGAATTCACCCCTCCACTTT CASTERTGSALNSPLHF TRBJ1-6 . TRBV7-9 TRBD1
TGTGCCAGCAGTTTATTTTCGGGTTGGGGCACTGAAGCTTTCTTT CASSLFSGWGTEAFF TRBJ1-1 few TRBV12-3/TRBV12-4 .
TGTGCCAGCAGCGCTACCTCTCGAGCCGAGCAGTACTTC CASSATSRAEQYF TRBJ2-7 once TRBV9 .
TGTGCCAGCAGTTATCTTACGGTAGCGGGAGAGGATTGGGAGACCCAGTACTTC CASSYLTVAGEDWETQYF TRBJ2-5 few TRBV6-2/TRBV6-3 TRBD2
TGTGCCAGCAGCCAGGGAGGCGGGTTGGGGACCCAGTACTTC CASSQGGGLGTQYF TRBJ2-5 . TRBV11-3 .
TGTGCCAGCAGCTCCCTCCAGGGCGGGGGCACTGAAGCTTTCTTT CASSSLQGGGTEAFF TRBJ1-1 . TRBV6-1 .
TGTGCCAGCAGCTTAACAGGGAACCGTGGCTACACCTTC CASSLTGNRGYTF TRBJ1-2 . TRBV7-3 .
TGTGCCAGCAGCCCTACCGGGACAGGGGGCGCGGGCGGGGAGCTGTTTTTT CASSPTGTGGAGGELFF TRBJ2-2 . TRBV11-3 TRBD1
TGCAGTGGGCAAGAGGGACTGCGAGAGACCCAGTACTTC CSGQEGLRETQYF TRBJ2-5 . TRBV20-1 .
TGTGCCAGCAGTCGCCAGCGGGAGGGCGCGGAGACCCAGTACTTC CASSRQREGAETQYF TRBJ2-5 few TRBV6-1 TRBD2
TGTGCCAGCATCAGGTCCCAGGGGGCAAGCACTGAAGCTTTCTTT CASIRSQGASTEAFF TRBJ1-1 few TRBV7-9 TRBD1
TGCAGTGCACAAACAGGGAACACTGAAGCTTTCTTT CSAQTGNTEAFF TRBJ1-1 few TRBV20-1 .
TGCGCCAGCAGCTTCTCCGGGACTCAAGGGGGCGAGCAGTACTTC CASSFSGTQGGEQYF TRBJ2-7 . TRBV5-1 .
TGTGCCAGCAGGGGAACAGGGAGGGGCACTGAAGCTTTCTTT CASRGTGRGTEAFF TRBJ1-1 many TRBV6-1 .
TGTGCTAGTGGTTTTGCCCCAGCGACTAGCGGGCGAACCTACGAGCAGTACTTC CASGFAPATSGRTYEQYF TRBJ2-7 few TRBV12-5 TRBD2
TGCGCCAGCAGCGATGAACGCGGGAGGATCCCTAGGACCTACGAGCAGTACTTC CASSDERGRIPRTYEQYF TRBJ2-7 . TRBV5-1 TRBD2
TGTGCCAGCAGACTAACAGGGGCCGACACTGAAGCTTTCTTT CASRLTGADTEAFF TRBJ1-1 few TRBV12-3/TRBV12-4 TRBD1
TGCGCCGGCCGACCCAGCGACTATGGCTACACCTTC CAGRPSDYGYTF TRBJ1-2 few TRBV5-1 .
TGTGCCAGCAGTTTCACAGGGAGGAACACTGAAGCTTTCTTT CASSFTGRNTEAFF TRBJ1-1 many TRBV12-3/TRBV12-4 .
TGTGCCAGCAGTGACCGAAGGAACGGACTCTTCAGGAATGAGCAGTTCTTC CASSDRRNGLFRNEQFF TRBJ2-1 . TRBV6-1 .
TGTGCCAGCAGTATGGCGGGAACCTCCCTCGAGGGCTACACCTTC CASSMAGTSLEGYTF TRBJ1-2 few TRBV6-2/TRBV6-3 .
TGTGCCAGCAGTAGGAAGACAGGGGGTAGTTCCTACGAGCAGTACTTC CASSRKTGGSSYEQYF TRBJ2-7 . TRBV27 TRBD1
TGCGCCAGCAGCTTATCGACCCAAGTTGGGAACACCGGGGAGCTGTTTTTT CASSLSTQVGNTGELFF TRBJ2-2 . TRBV5-1 .